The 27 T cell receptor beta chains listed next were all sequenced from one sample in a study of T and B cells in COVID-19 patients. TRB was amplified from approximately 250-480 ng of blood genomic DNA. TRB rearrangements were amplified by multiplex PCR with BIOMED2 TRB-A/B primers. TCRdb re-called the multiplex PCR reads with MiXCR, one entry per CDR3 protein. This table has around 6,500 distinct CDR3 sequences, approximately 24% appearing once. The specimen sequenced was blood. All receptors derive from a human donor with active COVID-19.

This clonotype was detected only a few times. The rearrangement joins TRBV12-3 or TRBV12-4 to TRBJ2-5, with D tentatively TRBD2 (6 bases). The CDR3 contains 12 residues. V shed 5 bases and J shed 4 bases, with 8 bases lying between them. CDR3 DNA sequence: TGTGCCAGCAGTGCGGAGGGAGAGACCCAGTACTTC. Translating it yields CASSAEGETQYF.

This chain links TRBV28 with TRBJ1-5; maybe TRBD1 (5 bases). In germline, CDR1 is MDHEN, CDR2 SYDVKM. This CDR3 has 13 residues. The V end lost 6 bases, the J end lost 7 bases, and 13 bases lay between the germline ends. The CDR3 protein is CASRSRVWQPQHF. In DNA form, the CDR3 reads TGTGCCAGCAGATCCAGGGTGTGGCAGCCCCAGCATTTT.

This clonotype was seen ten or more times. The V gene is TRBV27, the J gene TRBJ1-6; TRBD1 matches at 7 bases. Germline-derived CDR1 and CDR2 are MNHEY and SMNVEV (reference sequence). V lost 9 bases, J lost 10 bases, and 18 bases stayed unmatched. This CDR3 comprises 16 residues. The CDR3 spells CASQPGQTISPSPLHF. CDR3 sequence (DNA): TGTGCCAGTCAACCGGGACAGACCATCTCCCCCTCACCCCTCCACTTT.

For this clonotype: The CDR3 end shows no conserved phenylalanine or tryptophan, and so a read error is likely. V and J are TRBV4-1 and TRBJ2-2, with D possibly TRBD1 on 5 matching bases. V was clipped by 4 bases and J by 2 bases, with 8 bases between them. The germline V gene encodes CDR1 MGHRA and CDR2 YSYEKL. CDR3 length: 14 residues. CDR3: CASSLDRNTGELFL. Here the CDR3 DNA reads TGCGCCAGCAGCCTCGACAGAAACACCGGGGAGCTGTTTCTT.

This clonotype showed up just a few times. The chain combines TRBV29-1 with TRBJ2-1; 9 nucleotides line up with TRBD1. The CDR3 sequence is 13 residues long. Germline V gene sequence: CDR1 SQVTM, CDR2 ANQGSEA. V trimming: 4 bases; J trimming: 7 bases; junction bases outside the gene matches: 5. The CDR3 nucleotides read TGCAGCGTTGGACAGGGGGGAGGGAATGAGCAGTTCTTC. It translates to CSVGQGGGNEQFF.

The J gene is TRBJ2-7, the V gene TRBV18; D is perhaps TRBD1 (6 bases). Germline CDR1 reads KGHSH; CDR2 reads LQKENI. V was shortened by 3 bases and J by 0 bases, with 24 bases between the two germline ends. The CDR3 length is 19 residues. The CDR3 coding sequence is TGTGCCAGCTCACCCCGGACAGAAAGGCTCGCTTCGGTCTCCTACGAGCAGTACTTC. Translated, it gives CASSPRTERLASVSYEQYF. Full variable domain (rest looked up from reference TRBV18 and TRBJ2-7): NAGVMQNPRHLVRRRGQEARLRCSPMKGHSHVYWYRQLPEEGLKFMVYLQKENIIDESGMPKERFSAEFPKEGPSILRIQQVVRGDSAAYFCASSPRTERLASVSYEQYFGPGTRLTVT.

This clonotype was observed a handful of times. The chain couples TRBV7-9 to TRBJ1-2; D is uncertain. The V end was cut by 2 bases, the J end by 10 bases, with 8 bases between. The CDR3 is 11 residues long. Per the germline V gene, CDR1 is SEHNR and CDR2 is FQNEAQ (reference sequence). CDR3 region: CASSLTGVYTF. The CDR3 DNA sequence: TGTGCCAGCAGCTTAACGGGAGTCTACACCTTC.

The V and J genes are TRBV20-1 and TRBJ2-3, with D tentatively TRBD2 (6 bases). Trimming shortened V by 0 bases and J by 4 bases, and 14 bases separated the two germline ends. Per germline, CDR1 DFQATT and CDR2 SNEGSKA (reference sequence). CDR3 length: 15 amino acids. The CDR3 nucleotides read TGCAGTGCTAGAGATCTAGCGATGATGGCAGATACGCAGTATTTT. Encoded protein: CSARDLAMMADTQYF.

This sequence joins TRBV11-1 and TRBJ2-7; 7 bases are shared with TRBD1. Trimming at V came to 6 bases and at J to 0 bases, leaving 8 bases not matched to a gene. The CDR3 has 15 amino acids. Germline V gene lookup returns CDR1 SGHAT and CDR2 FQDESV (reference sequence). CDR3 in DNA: TGTGCCAGCAGTCCATTCCGGGACAGCTCCTACGAGCAGTACTTC. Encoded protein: CASSPFRDSSYEQYF.

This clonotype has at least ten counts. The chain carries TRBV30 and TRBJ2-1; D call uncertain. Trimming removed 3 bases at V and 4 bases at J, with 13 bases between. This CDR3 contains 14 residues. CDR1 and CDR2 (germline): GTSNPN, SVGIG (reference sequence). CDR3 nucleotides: TGTGCCTGGAGCCCAGCCTCGAGATACAATGAGCAGTTCTTC. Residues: CAWSPASRYNEQFF. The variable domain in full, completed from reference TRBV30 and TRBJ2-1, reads SQTIHQWPATLVQPVGSPLSLECTVEGTSNPNLYWYRQAAGRGLQLLFYSVGIGQISSEVPQNLSASRPQDRQFILSSKKLLLSDSGFYLCAWSPASRYNEQFFGPGTRLTVL.

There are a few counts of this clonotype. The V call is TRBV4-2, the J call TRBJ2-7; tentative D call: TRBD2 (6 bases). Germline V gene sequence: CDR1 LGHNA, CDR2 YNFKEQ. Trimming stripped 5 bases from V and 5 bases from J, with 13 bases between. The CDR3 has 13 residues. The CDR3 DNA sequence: TGTGCCAGCAGCAAGGGACTTGCGGACGAGCAGTACTTC. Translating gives CASSKGLADEQYF.

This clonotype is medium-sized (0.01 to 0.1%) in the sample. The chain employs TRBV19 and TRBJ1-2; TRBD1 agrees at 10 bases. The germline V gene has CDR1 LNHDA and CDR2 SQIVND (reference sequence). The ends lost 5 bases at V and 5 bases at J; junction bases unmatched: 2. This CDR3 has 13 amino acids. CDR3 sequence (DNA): TGTGCCAGTAGTGGGACAGGGGAGTATGGCTACACCTTC. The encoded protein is CASSGTGEYGYTF. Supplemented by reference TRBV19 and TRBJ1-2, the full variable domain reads DGGITQSPKYLFRKEGQNVTLSCEQNLNHDAMYWYRQDPGQGLRLIYYSQIVNDFQKGDIAEGYSVSREKKESFPLTVTSAQKNPTAFYLCASSGTGEYGYTFGSGTRLTVV.

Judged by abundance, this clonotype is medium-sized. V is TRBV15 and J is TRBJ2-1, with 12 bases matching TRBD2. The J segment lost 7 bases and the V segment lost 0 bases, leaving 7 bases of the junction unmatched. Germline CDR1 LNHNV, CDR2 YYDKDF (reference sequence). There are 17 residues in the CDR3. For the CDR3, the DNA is TGTGCCACCAGCAGAGACCTAGCGGGAGGGGCCGTGAATGAGCAGTTCTTC. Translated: CATSRDLAGGAVNEQFF.

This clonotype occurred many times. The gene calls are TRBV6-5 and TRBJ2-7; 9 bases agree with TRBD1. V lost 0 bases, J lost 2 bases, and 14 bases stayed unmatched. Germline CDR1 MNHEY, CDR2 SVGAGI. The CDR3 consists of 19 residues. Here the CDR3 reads CASSYSRDRASSPPYEQYF. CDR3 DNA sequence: TGTGCCAGCAGTTACTCTCGGGACAGGGCGTCAAGTCCCCCCTACGAGCAGTACTTC.

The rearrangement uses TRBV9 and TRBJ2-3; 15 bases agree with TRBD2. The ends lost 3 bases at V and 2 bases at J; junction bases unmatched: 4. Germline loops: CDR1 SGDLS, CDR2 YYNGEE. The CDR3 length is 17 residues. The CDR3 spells CASSGGLAGGNTDTQYF. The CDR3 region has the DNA TGTGCCAGCAGCGGCGGACTAGCGGGAGGGAACACAGATACGCAGTATTTT.

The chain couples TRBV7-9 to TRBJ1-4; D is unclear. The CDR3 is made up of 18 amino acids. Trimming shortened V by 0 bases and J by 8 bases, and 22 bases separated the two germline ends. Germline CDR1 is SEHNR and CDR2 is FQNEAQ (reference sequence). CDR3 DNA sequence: TGTGCCAGCAGCTTAGCGGGCCAAGTCCTCTTTCACCGCGAAAAACTGTTTTTT. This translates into CASSLAGQVLFHREKLFF.

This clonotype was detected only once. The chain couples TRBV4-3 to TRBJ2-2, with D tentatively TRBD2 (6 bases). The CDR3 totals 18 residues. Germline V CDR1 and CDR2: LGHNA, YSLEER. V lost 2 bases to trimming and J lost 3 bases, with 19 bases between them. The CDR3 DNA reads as TGCGCCAGCAGCCAAATTCGGGACGCTCCGGGGGACACCGGGGAGCTGTTTTTT. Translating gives CASSQIRDAPGDTGELFF.

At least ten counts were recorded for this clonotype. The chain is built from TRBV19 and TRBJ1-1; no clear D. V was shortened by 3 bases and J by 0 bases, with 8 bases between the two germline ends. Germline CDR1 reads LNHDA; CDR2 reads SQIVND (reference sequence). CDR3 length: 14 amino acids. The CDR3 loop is CASSIPGVNTEAFF. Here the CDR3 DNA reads TGTGCCAGTAGTATCCCCGGGGTGAACACTGAAGCTTTCTTT.

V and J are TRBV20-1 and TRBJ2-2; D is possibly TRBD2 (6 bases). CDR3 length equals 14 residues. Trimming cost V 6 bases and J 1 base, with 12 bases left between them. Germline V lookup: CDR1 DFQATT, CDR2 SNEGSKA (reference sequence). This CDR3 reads CSAEDYLNTGELFF. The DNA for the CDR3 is TGCAGTGCAGAGGACTACCTGAACACCGGGGAGCTGTTTTTT.

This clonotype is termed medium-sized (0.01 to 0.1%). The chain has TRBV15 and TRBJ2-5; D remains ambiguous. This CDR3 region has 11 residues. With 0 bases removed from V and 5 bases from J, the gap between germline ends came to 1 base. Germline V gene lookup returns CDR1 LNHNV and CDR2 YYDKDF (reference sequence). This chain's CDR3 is CATSRDETQYF. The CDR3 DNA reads TGTGCCACCAGCAGAGATGAGACCCAGTACTTC.

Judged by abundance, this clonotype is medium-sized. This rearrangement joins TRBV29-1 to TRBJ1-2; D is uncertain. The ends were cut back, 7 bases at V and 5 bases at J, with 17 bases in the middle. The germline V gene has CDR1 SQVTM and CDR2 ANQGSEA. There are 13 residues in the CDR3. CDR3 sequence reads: CSAEVGSWYGYTF. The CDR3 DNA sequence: TGCAGCGCCGAGGTGGGATCTTGGTATGGCTACACCTTC.

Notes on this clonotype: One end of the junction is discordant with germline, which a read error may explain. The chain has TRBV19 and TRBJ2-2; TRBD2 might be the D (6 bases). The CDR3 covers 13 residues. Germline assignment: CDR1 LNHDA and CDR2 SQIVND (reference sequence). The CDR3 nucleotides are TGTGCCAGTAGTATAGGGGGGTGGCGGGGAGCTGTTTTT. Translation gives CASSIGGWRGAVF.

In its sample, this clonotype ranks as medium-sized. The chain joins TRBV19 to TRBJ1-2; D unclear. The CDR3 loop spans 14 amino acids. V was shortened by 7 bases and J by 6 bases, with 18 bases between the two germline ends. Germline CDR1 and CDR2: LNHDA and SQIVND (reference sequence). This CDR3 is CASTKGRHGDGYTF. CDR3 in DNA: TGTGCCAGTACCAAGGGCCGGCATGGGGATGGCTACACCTTC.

The DNA for the CDR3 is TGTGCCAGCAGGGCAGGGGTGGTTAAGGGCTACACCTTC. Its translation is CASRAGVVKGYTF. The J gene is TRBJ1-2, the V gene TRBV6-5; a possible D gene is TRBD1 (6 bases). The CDR3 consists of 13 residues. CDR1 MNHEY and CDR2 SVGAGI come from the germline V gene. The V gene lost 6 bases and the J gene lost 8 bases, with 16 bases spanning the gap.

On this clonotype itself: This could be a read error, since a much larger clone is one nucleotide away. Here the CDR3 reads CAISRDGLAVSYEQYF. The CDR3 bases are TGTGCCATCAGCAGAGACGGACTAGCGGTCTCCTACGAGCAGTACTTC. V and J are TRBV15 and TRBJ2-7, with 10 positions matching TRBD2. The CDR3 contains 16 residues. The germline V gene has CDR1 LNHNV and CDR2 YYDKDF (reference sequence). Full variable domain (outside the CDR3, taken from reference TRBV15 and TRBJ2-7): DAMVIQNPRYQVTQFGKPVTLSCSQTLNHNVMYWYQQKSSQAPKLLFHYYDKDFNNEADTPDNFQSRRPNTSFCFLDIRSPGLGDTAMYLCAISRDGLAVSYEQYFGPGTRLTVT.

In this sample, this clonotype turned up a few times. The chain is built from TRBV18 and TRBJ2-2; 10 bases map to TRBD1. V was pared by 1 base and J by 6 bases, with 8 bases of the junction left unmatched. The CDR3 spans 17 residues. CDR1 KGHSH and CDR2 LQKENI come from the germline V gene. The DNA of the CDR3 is TGTGCCAGCTCACCACAAGGGACAGGGGCCTCGTCCGGGGAGCTGTTTTTT. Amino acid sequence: CASSPQGTGASSGELFF. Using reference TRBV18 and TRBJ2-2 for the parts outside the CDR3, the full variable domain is NAGVMQNPRHLVRRRGQEARLRCSPMKGHSHVYWYRQLPEEGLKFMVYLQKENIIDESGMPKERFSAEFPKEGPSILRIQQVVRGDSAAYFCASSPQGTGASSGELFFGEGSRLTVL.

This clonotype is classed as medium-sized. CDR3 residues: CASSKQAGEYNEQFF. CDR3 DNA: TGTGCCAGCAGTAAACAAGCGGGAGAGTACAATGAGCAGTTCTTC. V and J are TRBV6-5 and TRBJ2-1; 8 positions match TRBD2. From germline, CDR1 is MNHEY and CDR2 SVGAGI. V lost 5 bases, J lost 4 bases, and 7 bases stayed unmatched. This CDR3 is built from 15 residues.